This TCR beta chain was captured by sequencing in a study of Ad26.COV2.S vaccination and SARS-CoV-2 variants. CDR3 length equals 17 residues. V gave up 1 base and J gave up 0 bases, with 18 bases separating them. Germline V CDR1 and CDR2: GTSNPN, SVGIG (reference sequence). On this clone itself: Its antigen remains unknown.

The study's findings and limits: Reported post-vaccination CD8+ and CD4+ T cell responses to spike showed substantial breadth. Placebo and vaccine recipients had non-spike TCR breadth that was similar. Breadth and depth estimates from TCRs may understate total T cell responses. Placebo recipients had lower spike-specific TCR breadth than vaccine recipients.

Assay: immunoSEQ multiplex PCR; the TCRdb copy retains only in-frame clones and omits some. This table holds 43,000 or so clones, 83% found once. Sequenced material: peripheral blood, taken after recovery from COVID-19. The receptor was isolated from a human donor who had recovered from COVID-19. The chain is built from TRBV30 and TRBJ1-1; D might be TRBD1 (5 bases). CDR3 sequence reads: CAWSGPGGRTVNTEAFF. CDR3 nucleotides: TGTGCCTGGAGTGGCCCCGGGGGGAGGACCGTGAACACTGAAGCTTTCTTT.